The entry below describes one T cell receptor (beta chain). Its antigen is not identified. This specimen belongs to a study of OX40 agonist ivuxolimab in advanced cancers. In the study overall: Therapy given before enrollment (anti-PD-1, anti-PD-L1 or anti-CTLA-4) was allowed, and 40% to 50% had some. Study-level results: Some nonresponders likewise displayed low normalized T-cell clonal expansion. The study found that CD8+ T cells averaged more expanded clones than CD4+.

Germline V lookup: CDR1 SGHNT, CDR2 YENEEA. This CDR3 has 15 amino acids. V was pared by 5 bases and J by 0 bases, with 10 bases between. Blood sampling was done at baseline, cycle 4 day 1, and cycle 7 day 1. The table came from immunoSEQ multiplex PCR; TCRdb's copy has only in-frame clones and leaves some out. This sample yields about 110,000 clones, of which around 93% are seen a single time; around 0.61% belongs to the top ten. The gene calls are TRBV11-3 and TRBJ2-2, with D perhaps given as TRBD1 or TRBD2 (5 bases each). The clonotype originates from an adult with an advanced solid tumor such as melanoma, head and neck, liver or kidney cancer. This specimen was CD4+ or CD8+ T cells sorted from blood, taken in a trial of the OX40 agonist ivuxolimab. The CDR3 sequence: CASSRGTANTGELFF. CDR3 bases: TGTGCCAGCAGCCGGGGCACCGCGAACACCGGGGAGCTGTTTTTT.